The entry below describes one T cell receptor (beta chain). This sample was included in a study of blood T cell repertoires in COVID-19. In the original analysis: Reference gene primers were amplified, and this amplification served to estimate nucleated cell counts. Method: immunoSEQ multiplex PCR; TCRdb's copy keeps in-frame clones and lacks some. D and trimming were read from the DNA, whereas the V and J calls and clone size are those reported in that table. The table includes around 81,000 clones, 83% detected once. This CDR3 contains 15 residues. V was clipped by 2 bases and J by 0 bases, with 8 bases between them. CDR1 SGHKS and CDR2 YYEKEE come from the germline V gene (reference sequence).

The gene calls are TRBV5-5 and TRBJ2-2; D might be TRBD1 (6 bases). The source of this sequence is an elderly man with acute or convalescent COVID-19. The sequencing sample was made of peripheral blood. The CDR3: CASSFGQPNTGELFF. The CDR3 coding sequence is TGTGCCAGCAGCTTCGGACAGCCGAACACCGGGGAGCTGTTTTTT.